These T cell receptor beta chains were read from a single sample in a study of blood T cell repertoires in COVID-19. Some clones are missing from TCRdb's copy, which holds only in-frame ones; the method was immunoSEQ multiplex PCR. The table records around 170,000 clones, 83% of them present only once. The specimen was peripheral blood. These receptors were collected from a woman in her forties with acute or convalescent COVID-19. The CDR3 runs from the conserved cysteine through the conserved F or W. The order of the fields is V gene, CDR3 protein.

TRBV4-2 | CASSQAEAYEQYF
TRBV27 | CASSGTSGRAAAGELFF
TRBV5-1 | CASSSKGSGVKDRVFWETQYF
TRBV5-4 | CASSFSGTNQPQHF
TRBV11-3 | CASSAPGQGANNEQFF
TRBV9 | CASSPFAAYNEQFF
TRBV5-1 | CASSLGDRGPTEAFF
TRBV11-2 | CASSRQGTHETQYF
TRBV30 | CAWSVGGDTEAFF
TRBV2 | CASTEDTAYEQYF
TRBV7-3 | CASSEQGNTEAFF
TRBV6-1 | CASSEGLDTGELFF
TRBV12-3/TRBV12-4 | CASSSQLGAGYTF
TRBV28 | CASRDGRGPSGNTIYF
TRBV20-1 | CSASPGILFAEQYF
TRBV6-5 | CASSLTSGTDTQYF
TRBV19 | CASSIASRSPTGELFF
TRBV7-9 | CASSPDGLNYGYTF
TRBV3-1/TRBV3-2 | CASSHRTSSGLASDTQYF
TRBV5-1 | CASSLDRVLSGNTIYF
TRBV4-1 | CASSQVGPTPQHF
TRBV7-8 | CASSFQATLNTEAFF
TRBV11-3 | CASSSSTVVTF
TRBV3-1/TRBV3-2 | CASSQGYRGTEAFF
TRBV6-7 | CASSGGTSGRAKPYEQYF
TRBV6-5 | CASNAYSEDTQYF
TRBV10-3 | CAISDTGVYYGYTF
TRBV28 | CASSLSPLEQFF
TRBV5-8 | CASSLVIQGRGYTF
TRBV27 | CASSPLNHLTETYEQYF
TRBV2 | CASVGQGVHEQYF
TRBV6-6 | CASSPLIGPRGQPQHF
TRBV7-2 | CASSSGRNQPQHF